This T cell receptor beta chain was recorded in a study of T cell repertoires in cytomegalovirus infection. Study results and caveats: Ex vivo, HLA-C-restricted CMV-specific TCR beta clonotypes prevailed over the rest of the response.

A single count supports this clonotype. What it binds is unknown. This CDR3 region has 15 residues. V lost 0 bases to trimming and J lost 4 bases; unmatched junction nucleotides: 5. Germline V gene lookup returns CDR1 SGDLS and CDR2 YYNGEE. TCRdb re-derived calls from the reads in MiXCR, one entry per CDR3 protein. The table lists some 300,000 distinct CDR3 sequences, around 9.6% of them singletons. Specimen: PBMCs. The sequence derives from a human donor in good health (CMV status not recorded). Some clones in this sample may be carry-over from other donors' samples. The chain couples TRBV9 to TRBJ2-3; TRBD1 matches at 7 bases. The CDR3 is CASSVGVRGPDTQYF. The CDR3 bases are TGTGCCAGCAGCGTAGGGGTTAGGGGGCCAGATACGCAGTATTTT.